This TCR beta chain emerged from a study of blood T cell repertoires in COVID-19. Study processing details: Nucleated cell counts were estimated from reference gene primer amplification. Assay: immunoSEQ multiplex PCR; the TCRdb copy retains only in-frame clones and omits some. That table furnishes V, J and clone size, whereas the DNA furnished D and trimming. Among approximately 360,000 clones listed, over 75% were seen once. Participant ages covered about 18 to 89 years across 24 US areas. The germline V gene has CDR1 KGHDR and CDR2 SFDVKD. V was clipped by 6 bases and J by 0 bases; unmatched bases: 6. CDR3 length equals 15 residues.

Input material: PBMCs or T cells enriched from blood (not recorded which). The rearrangement joins TRBV24-1 to TRBJ2-7; 8 nucleotides line up with TRBD1. This sequence originates from a woman between 25 and 40 years old with acute COVID-19. CDR3 region: CATSRGQGSSYEQYF. The CDR3 bases are TGTGCCACCAGTCGCGGACAGGGAAGCTCCTACGAGCAGTACTTC.